The clone carrying this T cell receptor beta chain has a count of ten or more. The data were taken from a study of regulatory T cells in long-lasting Graves disease. This CDR3 contains 13 residues. In germline, CDR1 is SNHLY, CDR2 FYNNEI. V shed 7 bases and J shed 6 bases, with 13 bases lying between them. To make TCR beta libraries, researchers used iRepertoire HTBI primers and Arm-PCR of CDR3 regions. MiXCR was run by TCRdb on the multiplex PCR reads, yielding one entry per CDR3 protein. The data show approximately 350,000 distinct CDR3 sequences, 15% to 20% seen once. Stated time point: newly diagnosed GD, antithyroid drugs for less than 3 months. There was RNA extracted from PBMCs, and the TCR library was made from it. These data were also filed under a second study, of T cells in Graves' hyperthyroidism and ophthalmopathy.

This TCR was sampled from a woman younger than 30 with Graves disease. The sample consisted of peripheral blood mononuclear cells (PBMCs), taken at new diagnosis, from a patient treated with antithyroid drugs. This chain joins TRBV2 and TRBJ1-5, with D possibly TRBD1 on 5 matching bases. This CDR3 reads CASKGLWRQPQHF. DNA for the CDR3: TGTGCCAGCAAGGGGCTTTGGCGTCAGCCCCAGCATTTT.